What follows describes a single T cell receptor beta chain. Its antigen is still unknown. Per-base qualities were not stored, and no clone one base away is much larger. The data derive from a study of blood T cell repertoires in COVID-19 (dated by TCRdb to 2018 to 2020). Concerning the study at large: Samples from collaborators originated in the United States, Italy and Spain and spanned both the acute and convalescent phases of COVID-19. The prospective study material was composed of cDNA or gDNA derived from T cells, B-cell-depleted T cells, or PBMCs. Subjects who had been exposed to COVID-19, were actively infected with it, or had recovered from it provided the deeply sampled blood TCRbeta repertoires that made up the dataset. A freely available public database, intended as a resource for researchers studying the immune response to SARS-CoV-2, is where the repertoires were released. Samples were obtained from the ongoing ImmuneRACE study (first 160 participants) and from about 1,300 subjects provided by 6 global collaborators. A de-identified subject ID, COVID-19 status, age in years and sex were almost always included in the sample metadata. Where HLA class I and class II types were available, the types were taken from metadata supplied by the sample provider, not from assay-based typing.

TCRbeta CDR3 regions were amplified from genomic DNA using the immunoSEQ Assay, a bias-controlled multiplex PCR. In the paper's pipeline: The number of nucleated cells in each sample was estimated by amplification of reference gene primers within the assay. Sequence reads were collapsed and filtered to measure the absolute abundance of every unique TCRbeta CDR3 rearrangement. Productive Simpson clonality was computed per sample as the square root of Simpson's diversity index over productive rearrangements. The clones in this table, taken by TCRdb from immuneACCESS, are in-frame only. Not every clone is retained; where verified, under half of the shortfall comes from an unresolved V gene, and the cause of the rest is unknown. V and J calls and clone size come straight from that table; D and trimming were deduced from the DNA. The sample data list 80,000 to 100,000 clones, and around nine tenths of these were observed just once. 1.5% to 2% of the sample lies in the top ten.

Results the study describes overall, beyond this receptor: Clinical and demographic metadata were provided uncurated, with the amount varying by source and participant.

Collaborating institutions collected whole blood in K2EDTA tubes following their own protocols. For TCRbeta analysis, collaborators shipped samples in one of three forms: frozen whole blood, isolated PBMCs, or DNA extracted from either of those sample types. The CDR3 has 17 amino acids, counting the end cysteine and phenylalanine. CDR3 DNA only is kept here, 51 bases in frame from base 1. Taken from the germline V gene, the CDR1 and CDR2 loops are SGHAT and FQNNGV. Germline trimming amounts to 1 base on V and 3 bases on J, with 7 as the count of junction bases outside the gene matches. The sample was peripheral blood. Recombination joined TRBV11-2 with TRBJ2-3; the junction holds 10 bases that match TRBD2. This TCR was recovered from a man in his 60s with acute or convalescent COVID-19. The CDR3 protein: CASSLAASGGRTDTQYF. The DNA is TGTGCCAGCAGCTTAGCAGCTAGCGGGGGCCGAACAGATACGCAGTATTTT. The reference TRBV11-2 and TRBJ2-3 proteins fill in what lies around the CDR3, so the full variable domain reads EAGVAQSPRYKIIEKRQSVAFWCNPISGHATLYWYQQILGQGPKLLIQFQNNGVVDDSQLPKDRFSAERLKGVDSTLKIQPAKLEDSAVYLCASSLAASGGRTDTQYFGPGTRLTVL.